This entry concerns a single TCR beta chain. Its target antigen remains unknown. One base away there is no much larger clone; base qualities are not given. This sample was included in a study of human thymus T cells (TCRdb year 2020). In terms of the full investigation: The study characterized TCR alpha and beta repertoires from seven to nine infant thymus samples and a few related peripheral blood samples. The cohort included six male and two female infants, with donor ages spanning 7 to 244 days.

Donors were immunologically healthy infants undergoing open corrective cardiac surgery for congenital heart defects in Finland. During surgery, a small about 0.5-1 mL aliquot of peripheral blood was collected from four of the eight donors. For the blood samples, genomic DNA was extracted from all available leukocytes instead of from a set number of cells. ACK lysis buffer was used to clear erythrocytes from the blood, and the leukocytes were then kept as pellets at -70 degrees C. Genomic DNA was extracted from frozen cell pellets with a QIAsymphony instrument. TCRB and TCRAD loci were amplified from a standardized quantity of quality-controlled genomic DNA using the immunoSEQ multiplex PCR assay. The amplicons spanned the V(D)J region and were long enough to cover the CDR3 and allow V and J genes to be identified. The commercial immunoSEQ service was used to sequence amplicons on an Illumina platform. The study's processing was this. Primer bias and sequencing errors were corrected using previously described methods, and TCRAD and TCRB definitions followed the IMGT database. immunoSEQ Analyzer 3.0 and VDJTools were used for repertoire analysis, which covered basic statistics, V/J segment usage, diversity estimates, rarefaction and pairwise overlap. Diversity was estimated with Chao1, ChaoE, Efron-Thisted, Shannon and inverse Simpson indices, and also on datasets down-sampled to the smallest sample. For repertoire overlap, CDR3 nucleotide sequence, V gene and J gene had to match strictly, and clustering was done by Jaccard-based multidimensional scaling. In TCRdb, the immuneACCESS table is reduced to in-frame sequences with V and J assigned. These tables do not hold every clone; where another copy was compared, an unresolved V gene accounts for under half, and the others remain unexplained. That table is the source of V, J and clone size, and D and trimming were worked out from the DNA. This sample comprises some 44,000 clones, approximately 95% of them detected only once. About 0.16% of the sample is taken by the ten largest.

Overall study outcomes, separate from this receptor: On average, thymus samples yielded roughly 800,000 unique TCRB clonotypes, whereas blood samples yielded about 84,000. Biased V and J gene segment usage appeared to be present in both thymic and peripheral blood repertoires.

The germline V gene specifies MDHEN as CDR1 and SYDVKM as CDR2. V and J lose 4 bases and 0 bases, and a span of 31 bases separates them. Taken from cysteine to phenylalanine, the CDR3 has 21 residues. The kept DNA is CDR3 alone, 63 bases in frame from the first base. Recombination connected TRBV28 to TRBJ2-7; a tentative D call is TRBD2 (6 bases match). The specimen was blood. The receptor was isolated from a girl less than two years old with a congenital heart defect but otherwise immunologically healthy. The DNA reads as follows: TGTGCCAGCAGTTATATACCGCTGGGGGGACGGTCGACCTATACCTCCTACGAGCAGTACTTC. Translated, it gives CASSYIPLGGRSTYTSYEQYF. Where the CDR3 stops, the reference TRBV28 and TRBJ2-7 genes take over; the full variable domain is DVKVTQSSRYLVKRTGEKVFLECVQDMDHENMFWYRQDPGLGLRLIYFSYDVKMKEKGDIPEGYSVSREKKERFSLILESASTNQTSMYLCASSYIPLGGRSTYTSYEQYFGPGTRLTVT.